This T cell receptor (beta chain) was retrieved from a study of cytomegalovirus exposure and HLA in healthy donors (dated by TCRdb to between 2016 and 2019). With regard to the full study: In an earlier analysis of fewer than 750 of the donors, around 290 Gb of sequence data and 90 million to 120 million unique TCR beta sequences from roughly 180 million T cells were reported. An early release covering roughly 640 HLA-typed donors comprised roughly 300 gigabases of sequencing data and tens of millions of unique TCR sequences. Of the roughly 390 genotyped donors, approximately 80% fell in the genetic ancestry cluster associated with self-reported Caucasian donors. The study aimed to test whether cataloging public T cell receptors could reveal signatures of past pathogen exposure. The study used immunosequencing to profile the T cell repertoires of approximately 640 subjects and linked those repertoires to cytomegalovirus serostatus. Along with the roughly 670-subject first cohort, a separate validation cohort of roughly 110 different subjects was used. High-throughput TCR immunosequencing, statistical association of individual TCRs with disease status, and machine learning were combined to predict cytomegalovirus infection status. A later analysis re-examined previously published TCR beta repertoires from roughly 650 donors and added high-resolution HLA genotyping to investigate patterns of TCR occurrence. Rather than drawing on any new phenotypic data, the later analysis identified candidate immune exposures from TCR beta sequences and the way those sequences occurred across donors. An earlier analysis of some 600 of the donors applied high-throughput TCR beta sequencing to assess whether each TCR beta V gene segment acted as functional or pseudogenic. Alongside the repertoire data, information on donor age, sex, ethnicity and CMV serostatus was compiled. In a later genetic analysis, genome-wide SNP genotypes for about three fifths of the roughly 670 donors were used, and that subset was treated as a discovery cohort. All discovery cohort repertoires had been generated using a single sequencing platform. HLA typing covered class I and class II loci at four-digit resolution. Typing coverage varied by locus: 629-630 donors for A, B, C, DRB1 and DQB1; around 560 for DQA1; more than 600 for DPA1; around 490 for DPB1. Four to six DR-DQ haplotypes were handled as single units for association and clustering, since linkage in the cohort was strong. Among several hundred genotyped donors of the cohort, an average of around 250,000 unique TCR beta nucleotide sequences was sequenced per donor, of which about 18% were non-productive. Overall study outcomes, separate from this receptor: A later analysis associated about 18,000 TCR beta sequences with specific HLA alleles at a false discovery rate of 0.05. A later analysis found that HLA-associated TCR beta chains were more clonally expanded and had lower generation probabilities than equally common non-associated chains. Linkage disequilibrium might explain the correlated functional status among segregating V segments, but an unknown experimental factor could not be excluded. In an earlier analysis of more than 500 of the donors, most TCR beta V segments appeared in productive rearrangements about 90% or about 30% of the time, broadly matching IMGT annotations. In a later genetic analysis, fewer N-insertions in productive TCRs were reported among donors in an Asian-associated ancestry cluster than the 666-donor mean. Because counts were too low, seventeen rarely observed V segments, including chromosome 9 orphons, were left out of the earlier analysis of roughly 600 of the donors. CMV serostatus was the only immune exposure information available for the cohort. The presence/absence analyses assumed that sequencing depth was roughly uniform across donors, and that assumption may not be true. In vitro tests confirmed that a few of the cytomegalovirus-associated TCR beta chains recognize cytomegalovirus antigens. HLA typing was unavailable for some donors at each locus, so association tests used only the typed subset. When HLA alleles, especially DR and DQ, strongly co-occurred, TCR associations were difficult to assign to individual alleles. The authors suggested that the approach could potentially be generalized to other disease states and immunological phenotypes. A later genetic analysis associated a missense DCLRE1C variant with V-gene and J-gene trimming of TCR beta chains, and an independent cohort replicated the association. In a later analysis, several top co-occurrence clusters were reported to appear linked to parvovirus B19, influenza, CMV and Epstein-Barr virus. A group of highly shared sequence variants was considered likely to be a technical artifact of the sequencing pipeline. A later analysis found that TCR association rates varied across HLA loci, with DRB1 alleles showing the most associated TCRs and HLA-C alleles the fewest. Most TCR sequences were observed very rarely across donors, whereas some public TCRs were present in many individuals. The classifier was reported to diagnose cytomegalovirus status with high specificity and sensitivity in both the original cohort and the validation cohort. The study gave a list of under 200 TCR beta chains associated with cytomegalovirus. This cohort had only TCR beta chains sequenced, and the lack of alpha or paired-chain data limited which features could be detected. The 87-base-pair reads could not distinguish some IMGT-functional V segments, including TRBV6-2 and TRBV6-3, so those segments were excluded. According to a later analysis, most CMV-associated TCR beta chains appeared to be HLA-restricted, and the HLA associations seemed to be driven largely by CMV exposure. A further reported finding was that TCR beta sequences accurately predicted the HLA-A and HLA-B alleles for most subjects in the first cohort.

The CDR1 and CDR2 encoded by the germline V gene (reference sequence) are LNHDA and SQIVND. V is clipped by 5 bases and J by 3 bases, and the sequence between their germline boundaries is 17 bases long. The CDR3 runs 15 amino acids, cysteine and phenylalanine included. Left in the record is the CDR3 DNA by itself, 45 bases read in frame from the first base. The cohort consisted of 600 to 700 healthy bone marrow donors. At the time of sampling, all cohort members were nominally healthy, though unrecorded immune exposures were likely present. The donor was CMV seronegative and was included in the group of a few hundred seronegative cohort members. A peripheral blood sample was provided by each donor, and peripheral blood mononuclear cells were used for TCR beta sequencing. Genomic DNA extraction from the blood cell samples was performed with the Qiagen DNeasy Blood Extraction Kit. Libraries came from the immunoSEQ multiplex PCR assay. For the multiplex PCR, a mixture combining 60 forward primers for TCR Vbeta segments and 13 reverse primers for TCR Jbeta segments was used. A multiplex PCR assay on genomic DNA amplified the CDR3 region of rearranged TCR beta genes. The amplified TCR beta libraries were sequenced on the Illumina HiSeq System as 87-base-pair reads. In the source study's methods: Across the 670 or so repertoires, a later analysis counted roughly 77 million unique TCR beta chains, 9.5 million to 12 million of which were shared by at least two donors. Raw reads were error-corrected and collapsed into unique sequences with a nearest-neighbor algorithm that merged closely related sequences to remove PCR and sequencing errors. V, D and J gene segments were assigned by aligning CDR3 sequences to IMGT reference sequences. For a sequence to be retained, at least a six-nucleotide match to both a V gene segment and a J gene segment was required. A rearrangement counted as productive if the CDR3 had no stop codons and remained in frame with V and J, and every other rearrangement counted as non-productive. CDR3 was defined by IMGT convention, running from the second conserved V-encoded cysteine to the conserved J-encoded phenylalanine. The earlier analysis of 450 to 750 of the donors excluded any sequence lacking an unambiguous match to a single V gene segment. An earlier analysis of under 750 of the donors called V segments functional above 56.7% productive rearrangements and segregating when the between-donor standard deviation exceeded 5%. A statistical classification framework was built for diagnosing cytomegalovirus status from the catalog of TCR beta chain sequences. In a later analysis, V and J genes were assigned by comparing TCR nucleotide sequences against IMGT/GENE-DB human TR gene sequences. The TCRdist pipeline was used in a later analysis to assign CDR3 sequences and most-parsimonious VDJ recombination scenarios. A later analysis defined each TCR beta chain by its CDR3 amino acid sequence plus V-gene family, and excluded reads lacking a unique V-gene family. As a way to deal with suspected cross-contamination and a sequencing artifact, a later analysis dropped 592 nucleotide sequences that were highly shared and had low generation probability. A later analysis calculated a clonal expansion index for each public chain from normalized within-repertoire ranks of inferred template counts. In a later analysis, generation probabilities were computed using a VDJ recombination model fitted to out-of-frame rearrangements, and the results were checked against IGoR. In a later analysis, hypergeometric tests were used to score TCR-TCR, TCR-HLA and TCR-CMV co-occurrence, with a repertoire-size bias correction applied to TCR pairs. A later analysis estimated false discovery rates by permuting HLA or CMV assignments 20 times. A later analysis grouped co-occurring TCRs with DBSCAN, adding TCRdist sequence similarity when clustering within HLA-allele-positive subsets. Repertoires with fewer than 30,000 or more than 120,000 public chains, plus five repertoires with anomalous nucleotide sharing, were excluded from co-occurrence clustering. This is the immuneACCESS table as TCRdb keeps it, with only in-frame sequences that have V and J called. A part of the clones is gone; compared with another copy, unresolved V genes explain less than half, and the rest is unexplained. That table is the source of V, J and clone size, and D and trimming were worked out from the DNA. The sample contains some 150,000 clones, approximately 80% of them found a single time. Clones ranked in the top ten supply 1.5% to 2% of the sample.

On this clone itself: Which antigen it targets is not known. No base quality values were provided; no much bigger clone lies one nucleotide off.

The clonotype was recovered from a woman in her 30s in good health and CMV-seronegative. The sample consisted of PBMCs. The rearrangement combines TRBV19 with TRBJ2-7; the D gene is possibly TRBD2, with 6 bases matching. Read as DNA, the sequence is TGTGCCAGTAGTTCTGTGGAGGGACTCCGCTACGAGCAGTACTTC. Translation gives CASSSVEGLRYEQYF.